This T cell receptor (beta chain) appears in the sequencing data of a study of blood T cells in healthy people across ages. Overall study context: Per every two T cells, about one barcoded beta molecule was captured by template switching.

Overall study findings and caveats: Using unsorted PBMCs precluded a conclusive naive versus antigen-experienced comparison. The fall in TCR beta diversity per million T cells was roughly linear with age.

Regarding this clonotype: Its antigen remains unidentified.

A J-beta primer mix and a sample-barcoded 5' primer were used in a second PCR of roughly 7 to 12 cycles. A tag from a template-switch adaptor with 12 random nucleotides marked each cDNA molecule. TCRdb called the 5' RACE reads again in MiXCR, with one record for every CDR3 protein. The sample holds around 1.5 million distinct CDR3 sequences, 42% seen once. The CDR3 totals 16 residues. V lost 8 bases to trimming and J lost 9 bases; unmatched junction nucleotides: 15. The sequence derives from a young woman in good health. This chain connects TRBV12-3 or TRBV12-4 to TRBJ2-1, with 11 bases lining up with TRBD2. Sequencing was carried out using blood. The CDR3 DNA reads TGTGCCAGCCCCTCCAATCCTCTAGCGGGAGGCGGTGAGCAGTTCTTC. As protein: CASPSNPLAGGGEQFF.